This T cell receptor beta chain emerged from a study of blood T cell repertoires in COVID-19 (dated by TCRdb to 2020 to 2022). With regard to the full study: Samples covering the acute and convalescent phases of COVID-19 were provided by collaborators in the United States, Italy and Spain. The material from the prospective study consisted of cDNA or gDNA derived from T cells, B-cell-depleted T cells, or PBMCs. Subjects who had been exposed to COVID-19, were actively infected with it, or had recovered from it provided the deeply sampled blood TCRbeta repertoires that made up the dataset. The repertoires were released in a freely available public database intended as a resource for research on the immune response to SARS-CoV-2. The samples were drawn from the first 160 participants of the ongoing ImmuneRACE study and from more than 1,000 subjects provided by 6 global collaborators. Sample metadata almost always included a de-identified subject ID, COVID-19 status, age in years and sex. Where available, HLA class I and class II types were taken from metadata supplied by the sample provider and were not determined by assay-based typing.

Study-level results and caveats: Clinical and demographic metadata were provided uncurated, with the amount varying by source and participant.

A few counts support this clone. No cognate antigen has been identified for it. No much larger clone is present one base from it, and per-base qualities are unavailable. The germline V gene gives CDR1 as MNHEY and CDR2 as SVGAGI. V and J lose 7 bases and 4 bases, and a span of 10 bases separates them. The CDR3 goes from the cysteine to the phenylalanine over 12 residues. CDR3 DNA is the only sequence kept; it has 36 bases, read in frame from the first base. TCRbeta CDR3 regions were amplified from genomic DNA using the immunoSEQ Assay, a bias-controlled multiplex PCR. The authors' pipeline ran thus. Nucleated cell counts per sample were estimated from amplification of reference gene primers within the assay. To quantify the absolute abundance of each unique TCRbeta CDR3 rearrangement, sequence reads were collapsed and filtered. For each sample, productive Simpson clonality was calculated by taking the square root of Simpson's diversity index across productive rearrangements. TCRdb took this table from immuneACCESS and kept in-frame rearrangements with V and J called. Such tables lack part of the clones; where checked against another copy, unresolved V genes explain under half of the gap, and the rest is unexplained. V and J calls and clone size are given by that table; D and trimming were obtained from the DNA. Counted in this sample were about 240,000 clones; about 80% of them appeared once. The top ten hold approximately 9.4% of the sample.

Each collaborating institution followed its own protocols to collect whole blood in K2EDTA tubes. For TCRbeta analysis, collaborator samples were shipped as frozen whole blood, as isolated PBMCs, or as DNA extracted from either sample type. Input material: peripheral blood. The V and J segments used are TRBV6-5 and TRBJ1-2; a weak D assignment points to TRBD1 (5 bases agree). The sequence came from a woman older than 75 with acute or convalescent COVID-19. The CDR3 protein sequence reads: CASTQGSYGYTF. Here is the DNA: TGTGCCAGCACGCAGGGCAGCTATGGCTACACCTTC.